One and the same sample provided the 32 T cell receptor beta chains below, sequenced in a study of T cell changes during pregnancy in multiple sclerosis. Profiled with immunoSEQ multiplex PCR; TCRdb holds only in-frame clones, not every one. Altogether around 24,000 clones are present, 70% to 90% being singletons, with the ten largest covering 0.95% to 1.3%. The sequences come from CD4+ T cells from peripheral blood mononuclear cells, collected in the second trimester of pregnancy. The source is a female donor in good health, enrolled as a control in a pregnancy study.

The J gene is TRBJ2-3, the V gene TRBV19; 8 nucleotides agree with TRBD2. The CDR3 contains 14 residues. J lost 6 bases, V lost 2 bases, and 4 bases had no gene match. Per germline, CDR1 LNHDA and CDR2 SQIVND (reference sequence). The CDR3: CASSIPGGHDTQYF. CDR3 coding DNA: TGTGCCAGTAGTATACCGGGGGGGCATGATACGCAGTATTTT.

This clone was counted a single time. The V gene is TRBV5-1, the J gene TRBJ1-1; 11 bases agree with TRBD1. Germline-derived CDR1 and CDR2 are SGHRS and YFSETQ. The trim removed 1 base at V and 5 bases at J, leaving 7 bases unmatched. This CDR3 is built from 16 residues. The CDR3: CASSLWTGGAVTEAFF. The CDR3, as DNA: TGCGCCAGCAGCTTGTGGACAGGGGGCGCAGTTACTGAAGCTTTCTTT. The full variable domain, its missing parts supplied by reference TRBV5-1 and TRBJ1-1, is KAGVTQTPRYLIKTRGQQVTLSCSPISGHRSVSWYQQTPGQGLQFLFEYFSETQRNKGNFPGRFSGRQFSNSRSEMNVSTLELGDSALYLCASSLWTGGAVTEAFFGQGTRLTVV.

This sequence joins TRBV10-2 and TRBJ1-1; 7 nucleotides align to TRBD1. Germline-derived CDR1 and CDR2 are WSHSY and SAAADI. V was clipped by 5 bases and J by 0 bases; unmatched bases: 3. The CDR3 runs 14 residues. DNA of the CDR3: TGCGCCAGCAGTCCCGGGACAGTGAACACTGAAGCTTTCTTT. Its translation: CASSPGTVNTEAFF.

The chain is built from TRBV6-6 and TRBJ2-5; TRBD2 might be the D (5 bases). The CDR3 covers 14 residues. Germline V gene lookup returns CDR1 MNHNY and CDR2 SVGAGI (reference sequence). The ends were cut back, 6 bases at V and 5 bases at J, with 16 bases in the middle. CDR3 protein: CASRTEGVRETQYF. Written as DNA, the CDR3 is TGTGCCAGCAGAACCGAGGGTGTTAGGGAGACCCAGTACTTC.

The gene calls are TRBV7-7 and TRBJ2-1; TRBD2 aligns across 11 bases. The CDR3 covers 14 residues. V shed 5 bases, J shed 9 bases, and the junction held 6 bases outside the gene matches. The V gene's germline CDR1 is SSHAT and CDR2 FNYEAQ (reference sequence). CDR3 residues: CASSLGSGGGEQFF. The CDR3 DNA sequence: TGTGCCAGCAGCCTTGGTAGCGGGGGGGGTGAGCAGTTCTTC.

The chain recombines TRBV6-6 with TRBJ2-7, with D perhaps TRBD2 (6 bases). This CDR3 has 15 residues. Germline V CDR1 and CDR2: MNHNY, SVGAGI (reference sequence). Between the trimmed V and J ends, which lost 0 bases and 0 bases, there was a span of 9 bases. This chain's CDR3 is CASSYSRGSSYEQYF. CDR3 DNA: TGTGCCAGCAGTTACTCCCGGGGGAGCTCCTACGAGCAGTACTTC.

This chain uses TRBV7-8 with TRBJ2-7; a possible D gene is TRBD1 (6 bases). The germline V gene has CDR1 SGHVS and CDR2 FQNEAQ. V lost 2 bases to trimming and J lost 0 bases, with 17 bases between them. The CDR3 is made up of 17 amino acids. CDR3 coding DNA: TGTGCCAGCAGCTTAAGATCCGGGACAAAGAGCTCCTACGAGCAGTACTTC. Translating gives CASSLRSGTKSSYEQYF.

This chain links TRBV12-5 with TRBJ1-3; 10 nucleotides agree with TRBD1. From germline, CDR1 is LGHNT and CDR2 FRNRAP. Losses at the gene ends were 6 bases for V and 4 bases for J; bases not matched to a gene: 9. The CDR3 covers 16 residues. DNA of the CDR3: TGTGCTAGTGGCCCGACAGGGGGCGGTTTGGGAAACACCATATATTTT. This codes for CASGPTGGGLGNTIYF.

The rearrangement joins TRBV5-1 to TRBJ2-1, with 9 bases matching TRBD2. Germline CDR1 is SGHRS and CDR2 is YFSETQ. Trimming removed 8 bases from V and 6 bases from J; junction bases left unmatched: 12. The CDR3 spans 15 residues. The CDR3 here is CASYNSGRIPNEQFF. The CDR3 nucleotides are TGCGCCAGTTATAATAGCGGGAGAATTCCCAATGAGCAGTTCTTC.

This chain connects TRBV4-2 to TRBJ1-3; 9 bases line up with TRBD1. J gave up 2 bases and V 1 base, and 0 bases lay outside the gene matches. The CDR3 is made up of 15 amino acids. Germline lookup yields CDR1 LGHNA and CDR2 YNFKEQ. The chain's CDR3 is CASSQGTGAGNTIYF. CDR3 sequence (DNA): TGTGCCAGCAGCCAAGGGACAGGGGCTGGAAACACCATATATTTT.

The chain has TRBV19 and TRBJ1-2; TRBD1 matches 9 bases. CDR1 is LNHDA and CDR2 is SQIVND in the germline V gene (reference sequence). After removal of 5 bases from V and 6 bases from J, the junction contained 4 bases not matched to a gene. The CDR3 runs 13 residues. The CDR3 protein is CASSPRTGDGYTF. The CDR3, as DNA: TGTGCCAGTAGTCCGCGGACAGGGGATGGCTACACCTTC.

The gene calls are TRBV5-5 and TRBJ1-5; D ambiguous. V was shortened by 4 bases and J by 0 bases, with 11 bases between the two germline ends. This CDR3 is 15 amino acids long. Germline assignment: CDR1 SGHKS and CDR2 YYEKEE (reference sequence). The CDR3 sequence: CASSLGGHSNQPQHF. DNA of the CDR3: TGTGCCAGCAGCCTGGGAGGGCATAGCAATCAGCCCCAGCATTTT.

This clone was found a few times. The V gene is TRBV30, the J gene TRBJ1-1; 8 bases agree with TRBD1. Looked up from germline, CDR1 is GTSNPN and CDR2 is SVGIG (reference sequence). The trim removed 0 bases at V and 0 bases at J, leaving 9 bases unmatched. CDR3 size: 17 residues. CDR3 sequence: CAWSVPQGAHMNTEAFF. The DNA of the CDR3 is TGTGCCTGGAGTGTACCTCAGGGGGCTCACATGAACACTGAAGCTTTCTTT.

Here the CDR3 DNA reads TGTGCCAGCAGCTTGGTGGGAGGGCTAGCCAAAAACATTCAGTACTTC. The encoded protein is CASSLVGGLAKNIQYF. The gene calls are TRBV7-9 and TRBJ2-4; TRBD2 aligns across 7 bases. The trim removed 3 bases at V and 0 bases at J, leaving 5 bases unmatched. Per the germline V gene, CDR1 is SEHNR and CDR2 is FQNEAQ (reference sequence). There are 16 residues in the CDR3.

J is TRBJ1-1 and V is TRBV4-3, with a possible D match to TRBD1 (6 bases). There are 14 residues in the CDR3. Germline assignment: CDR1 LGHNA and CDR2 YSLEER. With 8 bases removed from V and 0 bases from J, the gap between germline ends came to 13 bases. The CDR3 sequence is CASSQGSMNTEAFF. The CDR3 DNA is TGCGCCAGCTCTCAGGGGAGCATGAACACTGAAGCTTTCTTT.

This chain joins TRBV6-4 and TRBJ1-1; tentative D call: TRBD1 (6 bases). The CDR3 loop spans 14 amino acids. The germline V gene encodes CDR1 MRHNA and CDR2 SNTAGT. Trimming cost V 3 bases and J 5 bases, with 13 bases left between them. DNA of the CDR3: TGTGCCAGCAGTGAATATAGTGGACAGACTGAAGCTTTCTTT. Protein: CASSEYSGQTEAFF.

This chain uses TRBV6-5 with TRBJ1-1, with 7 bases aligning to TRBD1. This CDR3 is 14 amino acids long. V trimming: 7 bases; J trimming: 5 bases; junction bases outside the gene matches: 10. Germline V lookup: CDR1 MNHEY, CDR2 SVGAGI. CDR3 protein: CASNYRGRGTEAFF. The CDR3, as DNA: TGTGCCAGCAACTACAGGGGTCGCGGGACTGAAGCTTTCTTT.

This clone came up once. The chain is built from TRBV6-5 and TRBJ1-1; 7 nucleotides match TRBD1. Germline V gene sequence: CDR1 MNHEY, CDR2 SVGAGI. The CDR3 consists of 14 residues. Unmatched junction bases numbered 6, after V lost 6 bases and J lost 2 bases. Here the CDR3 reads CASRYRGPNTEAFF. The DNA for the CDR3 is TGTGCCAGCAGATACAGGGGCCCTAACACTGAAGCTTTCTTT.

The J gene is TRBJ1-3, the V gene TRBV18; possible D gene TRBD1, 5 bases. V was clipped by 2 bases and J by 2 bases, with 10 bases between them. Germline CDR1 KGHSH, CDR2 LQKENI. The CDR3 consists of 15 residues. The CDR3 bases are TGTGCCAGCTCACCAGGGGCCACTGCTGGAAACACCATATATTTT. Translated, it gives CASSPGATAGNTIYF.

J is TRBJ2-1 and V is TRBV13; D might be TRBD2 (6 bases). The CDR3 runs to 17 residues. V lost 3 bases and J lost 2, with 17 bases in between. From germline, CDR1 is PRHDT and CDR2 FYEKMQ (reference sequence). The CDR3 sequence: CASSFPRGSGAYNEQFF. Here the CDR3 DNA reads TGTGCCAGCAGCTTCCCTAGGGGTAGCGGTGCCTACAATGAGCAGTTCTTC.

V and J are TRBV29-1 and TRBJ2-5; D uncertain. Germline-derived CDR1 and CDR2 are SQVTM and ANQGSEA. This CDR3 has 12 amino acids. Trimming took 6 bases from V and 1 from J, leaving 9 bases between them. The CDR3: CSVETGQETQYF. Here the CDR3 DNA reads TGCAGCGTGGAAACCGGCCAAGAGACCCAGTACTTC. Filled out from reference TRBV29-1 and TRBJ2-5, the complete variable domain reads SAVISQKPSRDICQRGTSLTIQCQVDSQVTMMFWYRQQPGQSLTLIATANQGSEATYESGFVIDKFPISRPNLTFSTLTVSNMSPEDSSIYLCSVETGQETQYFGPGTRLLVL.

The chain employs TRBV2 and TRBJ2-1; 9 nucleotides align to TRBD2. CDR1 is SNHLY and CDR2 is FYNNEI in the germline V gene. The CDR3 is 15 residues long. V shed 6 bases, J shed 4 bases, and the junction held 7 bases outside the gene matches. CDR3 region: CASRRREGDYNEQFF. CDR3 nucleotide sequence: TGTGCCAGCAGACGGCGGGAGGGTGATTACAATGAGCAGTTCTTC.

This chain joins TRBV4-2 and TRBJ2-7; 8 nucleotides align to TRBD2. The CDR3 has 13 amino acids. V shed 8 bases, J shed 4 bases, and the junction held 7 bases outside the gene matches. Germline values: CDR1 LGHNA, CDR2 YNFKEQ. The CDR3 DNA is TGTGCCAGCTCCGGGGGGGCAGGGTACGAGCAGTACTTC. Translated, it gives CASSGGAGYEQYF.

The chain carries TRBV19 and TRBJ2-7; 7 bases are a match to TRBD1. V lost 5 bases and J lost 3; bases outside the gene matches: 4. Germline V gives CDR1 LNHDA, CDR2 SQIVND (reference sequence). This CDR3 has 13 residues. DNA for the CDR3: TGTGCCAGTAGTGGGGACAGCTACTACGAGCAGTACTTC. Translation: CASSGDSYYEQYF.

Comments on this clone: The sample contains more than one DNA sequence encoding this CDR3. J is TRBJ1-3 and V is TRBV11-3, with TRBD1 matching 8 bases. J was trimmed by 4 bases and V by 5 bases; bases with no gene match: 7. Germline V gene lookup returns CDR1 SGHNT and CDR2 YENEEA. The CDR3 loop spans 15 amino acids. The CDR3 spells CASSPGQGPGNTIYF. As DNA, the CDR3 is TGTGCCAGCAGCCCCGGACAGGGCCCCGGAAACACCATATATTTT.

This chain's CDR3 is CASSPQMAGYSYEQYF. CDR3 nucleotide sequence: TGTGCCAGCAGCCCTCAGATGGCGGGATACTCCTACGAGCAGTACTTC. The rearrangement uses TRBV7-8 and TRBJ2-7, with D maybe TRBD2 (6 bases). V lost 5 bases and J lost 0, with 17 bases in between. Germline V gene sequence: CDR1 SGHVS, CDR2 FQNEAQ. This CDR3 is built from 16 residues.

This chain connects TRBV6-5 to TRBJ1-2, with D possibly matching TRBD1 (5 bases). The CDR3 runs to 12 residues. Germline loops: CDR1 MNHEY, CDR2 SVGAGI. Trimming shortened V by 8 bases and J by 8 bases, and 15 bases separated the two germline ends. The CDR3 nucleotides read TGTGCCAGCCGGGGATGGGGGGGAGGCTACACCTTC. This translates into CASRGWGGGYTF.

This clone turned up a few times. The chain uses TRBV5-6 and TRBJ1-4; D not certain. This CDR3 comprises 15 residues. V dropped 5 bases and J dropped 6 bases, with 17 bases sitting between them. The germline V gene encodes CDR1 SGHDT and CDR2 YYEEEE. The CDR3 spells CASRSFGGKHEKLFF. Written as DNA, the CDR3 is TGTGCCAGCAGATCATTTGGAGGGAAACATGAAAAACTGTTTTTT.

The V and J genes are TRBV18 and TRBJ2-7, with 11 nucleotides matching TRBD2. V lost 6 bases to trimming and J lost 4 bases; unmatched junction nucleotides: 8. The CDR3 sequence is 15 residues long. Germline CDR1 reads KGHSH; CDR2 reads LQKENI. The DNA of the CDR3 is TGTGCCAGCTCCCCTAGCGGGAGGTCTTTTTACGAGCAGTACTTC. As protein: CASSPSGRSFYEQYF.

This clone was observed once. V is TRBV15 and J is TRBJ1-2, with 7 bases fitting TRBD1. The CDR3 has 14 amino acids. Germline V CDR1 and CDR2: LNHNV, YYDKDF (reference sequence). V shed 5 bases, J shed 4 bases, and the junction held 7 bases outside the gene matches. In DNA form, the CDR3 reads TGTGCCACCAGCCTACCGGGACAGTCCTATGGCTACACCTTC. Translation gives CATSLPGQSYGYTF.

This chain joins TRBV27 and TRBJ2-3, with 7 positions matching TRBD2. Germline loops: CDR1 MNHEY, CDR2 SMNVEV (reference sequence). CDR3 length: 15 residues. The V gene end was trimmed by 2 bases and the J gene end by 3 bases; junction bases not matched to a gene: 5. The CDR3 loop reads CASSLTAGETDTQYF. The DNA for the CDR3 is TGTGCCAGCAGTTTAACGGCGGGGGAGACAGATACGCAGTATTTT.

The J gene is TRBJ2-7, the V gene TRBV6-6; the match to TRBD2 covers 14 bases. Germline CDR1 and CDR2: MNHNY and SVGAGI (reference sequence). Trimming removed 0 bases from V and 7 bases from J; junction bases left unmatched: 5. The CDR3 loop spans 16 amino acids. DNA of the CDR3: TGTGCCAGCAGTTACTCGTCCGGACTAGCGGGAGGTGAGCAGTACTTC. It yields the protein CASSYSSGLAGGEQYF.